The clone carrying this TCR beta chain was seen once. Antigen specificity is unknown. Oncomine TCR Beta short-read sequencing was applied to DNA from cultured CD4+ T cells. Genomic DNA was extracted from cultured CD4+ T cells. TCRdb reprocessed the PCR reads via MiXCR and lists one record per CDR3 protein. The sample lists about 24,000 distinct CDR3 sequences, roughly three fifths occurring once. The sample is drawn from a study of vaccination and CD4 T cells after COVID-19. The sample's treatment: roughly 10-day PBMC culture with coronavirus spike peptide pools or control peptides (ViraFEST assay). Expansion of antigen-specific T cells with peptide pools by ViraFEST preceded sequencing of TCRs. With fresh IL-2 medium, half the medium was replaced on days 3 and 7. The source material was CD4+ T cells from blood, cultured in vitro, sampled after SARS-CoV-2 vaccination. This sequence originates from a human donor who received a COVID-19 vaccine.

CDR3 in amino acids: CASSHGPNTEAFF. The CDR3 DNA reads as TGTGCCAGCAGCCATGGACCGAACACTGAAGCTTTCTTT. The chain links TRBV25-1 to TRBJ1-1; D is unresolved. CDR3 size: 13 residues. The V end was cut by 6 bases, the J end by 1 base, with 9 bases between. Looked up from germline, CDR1 is MGHDK and CDR2 is SYGVNS.